A single sample is the source of the 10 T cell receptor beta chains below, sequenced in a study of shared clonotypes between healthy human individuals. Sequencing used immunoSEQ multiplex PCR; TCRdb keeps in-frame clones, though not all of them. In the table there are some 2,000,000 clones, over 85% of which are singletons. The specimen sequenced was naive CD4+ T cells sorted from blood. Subset meaning: CD45RA+ positively selected. These TCRs come from a man younger than 30 in good health.

The V gene is TRBV10-3, the J gene TRBJ1-2; TRBD1 might be the D (6 bases). Germline loops: CDR1 ENHRY, CDR2 SYGVKD. Deletions cut 2 bases from V and 4 bases from J, with 8 bases between. The CDR3 has 13 residues. For the CDR3, the DNA is TGTGCCATCAGTGAGGCAGGGGTCTATGGCTACACCTTC. As protein: CAISEAGVYGYTF.

This clone was recorded once. J is TRBJ1-5 and V is TRBV6-6, with a possible D match to TRBD1 (5 bases). Germline values: CDR1 MNHNY, CDR2 SVGAGI (reference sequence). V lost 2 bases and J lost 4, with 9 bases in between. The CDR3 runs 14 residues. CDR3 in amino acids: CASSYPEGNQPQHF. The CDR3 DNA follows: TGTGCCAGCAGTTACCCAGAGGGGAATCAGCCCCAGCATTTT.

The chain has TRBV9 and TRBJ2-7; a possible D gene is TRBD2 (7 bases). The length of the CDR3 is 14 residues. CDR1 is SGDLS and CDR2 is YYNGEE in the germline V gene. Trimming took off 0 bases at V and 6 bases at J, with 13 bases between the two ends. This CDR3 is CASSVEGGAIEQYF. CDR3 bases: TGTGCCAGCAGCGTAGAAGGGGGGGCCATCGAGCAGTACTTC.

The V call is TRBV10-3, the J call TRBJ1-5; D unresolved. The germline gives CDR1 ENHRY, CDR2 SYGVKD. V shed 2 bases and J shed 0 bases, with 11 bases lying between them. This CDR3 comprises 16 residues. CDR3 in amino acids: CAISEGSWYSNQPQHF. The CDR3 nucleotides are TGTGCCATCAGTGAGGGCAGTTGGTATAGCAATCAGCCCCAGCATTTT.

The chain couples TRBV29-1 to TRBJ2-1, with 7 bases fitting TRBD2. V lost 0 bases, J lost 2 bases, and 4 bases stayed unmatched. CDR1 SQVTM and CDR2 ANQGSEA come from the germline V gene. The CDR3 totals 15 residues. This CDR3 is CSVEEASGTYNEQFF. The CDR3 region has the DNA TGCAGCGTTGAAGAGGCTAGCGGAACCTACAATGAGCAGTTCTTC.

The chain has TRBV5-6 and TRBJ2-1, with D perhaps TRBD2 (5 bases). Trimming shortened V by 5 bases and J by 6 bases, and 12 bases separated the two germline ends. The germline CDR1 and CDR2 sequences are SGHDT and YYEEEE. The CDR3 runs to 13 residues. The CDR3 region is CASSTGSSNEQFF. CDR3 DNA sequence: TGTGCCAGCAGTACGGGGAGTTCCAATGAGCAGTTCTTC.

The J gene is TRBJ2-3, the V gene TRBV14; no clear D gene. V was clipped by 0 bases and J by 0 bases, with 7 bases between them. CDR3 length: 15 amino acids. The germline gives CDR1 SGHDN, CDR2 FVKESK. The CDR3, as DNA: TGTGCCAGCAGCCAAGATTCTTTTAGCACAGATACGCAGTATTTT. It translates to CASSQDSFSTDTQYF.

This chain joins TRBV6-1 and TRBJ2-5, with D maybe TRBD2 (6 bases). The CDR3 sequence is 15 residues long. Trimming left V 4 bases short and J 4 bases short, with 16 bases between. Germline V gene data show CDR1 as MNHNS and CDR2 as SASEGT. For the CDR3, the DNA is TGTGCCAGCAGTGCCCGGACACTGGGGGGAGAGACCCAGTACTTC. Translated, it gives CASSARTLGGETQYF.

V usage is TRBV5-4 and J usage is TRBJ1-2; weak D call: TRBD1 (6 bases). V gave up 5 bases and J gave up 2 bases, with 13 bases separating them. The CDR3 runs to 14 residues. Germline assignment: CDR1 SGHNT and CDR2 YYREEE (reference sequence). CDR3: CASREGGGNYGYTF. In nucleotides, the CDR3 is TGTGCCAGCAGGGAGGGGGGAGGCAACTATGGCTACACCTTC.

In the case of this clone: The sample holds other DNA sequences that translate to the same CDR3. This rearrangement joins TRBV10-3 to TRBJ1-5; D is unclear. Per germline, CDR1 ENHRY and CDR2 SYGVKD. The CDR3 runs to 14 residues. V gave up 2 bases and J gave up 1 base, with 6 bases separating them. The CDR3 DNA reads as TGTGCCATCAGTGAGGGCAGAAGCAATCAGCCCCAGCATTTT. It yields the protein CAISEGRSNQPQHF.